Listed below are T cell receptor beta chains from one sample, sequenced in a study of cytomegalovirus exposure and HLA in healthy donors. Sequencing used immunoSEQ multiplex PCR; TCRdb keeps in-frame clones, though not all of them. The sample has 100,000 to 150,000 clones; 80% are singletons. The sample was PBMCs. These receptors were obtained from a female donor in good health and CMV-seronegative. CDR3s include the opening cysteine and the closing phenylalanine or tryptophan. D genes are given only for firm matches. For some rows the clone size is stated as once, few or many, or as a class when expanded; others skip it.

DNA: TGTGCCAGCAGCGCCGGGGGAAACACCATATATTTT; CDR3: CASSAGGNTIYF; D: .; V: TRBV7-6; J: TRBJ1-3; size: few; length: 12
DNA: TGTGCCAGCAGCGTTACTAGCGGGGGGGTTCATGAGCAGTTCTTC; CDR3: CASSVTSGGVHEQFF; D: TRBD2; V: TRBV9; J: TRBJ2-1; size: once; length: 15
DNA: TGTGCCAGTAGTACCTGGCCGCGGGACAGGGAGTTTTCACCCCTCCACTTT; CDR3: CASSTWPRDREFSPLHF; D: TRBD1; V: TRBV19; J: TRBJ1-6; size: .; length: 17
DNA: TGTGCCAGCAGTTCGTGGGCCGGCAATGAGCAGTTCTTC; CDR3: CASSSWAGNEQFF; D: .; V: TRBV27; J: TRBJ2-1; size: medium-sized; length: 13
DNA: TGTGCCAGCAGCTTATTATCTAACACTGAAGCTTTCTTT; CDR3: CASSLLSNTEAFF; D: .; V: TRBV11-2; J: TRBJ1-1; size: .; length: 13
DNA: TGTGCCAGCAGCGGGGCAGGGGGCCTGAACACTGAAGCTTTCTTT; CDR3: CASSGAGGLNTEAFF; D: TRBD1; V: TRBV7-6; J: TRBJ1-1; size: .; length: 15
DNA: TGCGCCAGCAGCCGATTTACGGACAGGGGGGGCACTGAAGCTTTCTTT; CDR3: CASSRFTDRGGTEAFF; D: TRBD1; V: TRBV5-1; J: TRBJ1-1; size: .; length: 16
DNA: TGTGCCATCAGCGGTAGCGGGGGGTTTACCTACGAGCAGTACTTC; CDR3: CAISGSGGFTYEQYF; D: TRBD2; V: TRBV10-3; J: TRBJ2-7; size: .; length: 15
DNA: TGTGCCAGCAGCGTAGAACCCGCTAGCTCCTACGAGCAGTACTTC; CDR3: CASSVEPASSYEQYF; D: .; V: TRBV9; J: TRBJ2-7; size: .; length: 15
DNA: TGTGCCAGCTCACCACTAGCGCCACCGGGAGAGACCCAGTACTTC; CDR3: CASSPLAPPGETQYF; D: .; V: TRBV18; J: TRBJ2-5; size: .; length: 15
DNA: TGTGCCTGGCTAACAGCCCAAGAAAATCAGCCCCAGCATTTT; CDR3: CAWLTAQENQPQHF; D: .; V: TRBV9; J: TRBJ1-5; size: .; length: 14
DNA: TGCAGCGTTCTCCTGGAAAGAGGCTATCCCCAGCATTTT; CDR3: CSVLLERGYPQHF; D: .; V: TRBV29-1; J: TRBJ1-5; size: .; length: 13
DNA: TGTGCCAGCAGCGTACTAGCGGGGGGTTATGAGCAGTTCTTC; CDR3: CASSVLAGGYEQFF; D: TRBD2; V: TRBV9; J: TRBJ2-1; size: .; length: 14
DNA: TGCGCCAGCAGCTTGGGACAGAATAACTATGGCTACACCTTC; CDR3: CASSLGQNNYGYTF; D: .; V: TRBV5-1; J: TRBJ1-2; size: .; length: 14
DNA: TGTGCCAGCAGCTATCAGGGGGAGAGTGGAGAGACCCAGTACTTC; CDR3: CASSYQGESGETQYF; D: TRBD1; V: TRBV7-9; J: TRBJ2-5; size: .; length: 15
DNA: TGTGCCAGCAAAAGGGGGCGGGAAGAGACCCAGTACTTC; CDR3: CASKRGREETQYF; D: TRBD1; V: TRBV6-5; J: TRBJ2-5; size: once; length: 13
DNA: TGTGCCAGCTCACCTACGACAGGGGGCGCCCAGACCCAGTACTTC; CDR3: CASSPTTGGAQTQYF; D: TRBD1; V: TRBV18; J: TRBJ2-5; size: .; length: 15
DNA: TGTGCCAGCAGTTTAAACCGGGACACAGGTGGGGCTTTCTTT; CDR3: CASSLNRDTGGAFF; D: .; V: TRBV11-2; J: TRBJ1-1; size: .; length: 14
DNA: TGTGCCACCTCGAGCCAGGGGGGATCCTACGAGCAGTACTTC; CDR3: CATSSQGGSYEQYF; D: .; V: TRBV15; J: TRBJ2-7; size: .; length: 14
DNA: TGTGCCAGTAGTATCTCGGACAACCAGTGGGATACGCAGTATTTT; CDR3: CASSISDNQWDTQYF; D: .; V: TRBV19; J: TRBJ2-3; size: .; length: 15
DNA: TGTGCCAGCAGTCTTACCACAGGATACCAAGAGACCCAGTACTTC; CDR3: CASSLTTGYQETQYF; D: .; V: TRBV6-5; J: TRBJ2-5; size: .; length: 15
DNA: TGTGCCAGCAGGCCCGGGGTAGCGGAGGGCTACAATGAGCAGTTCTTC; CDR3: CASRPGVAEGYNEQFF; D: .; V: TRBV28; J: TRBJ2-1; size: few; length: 16
DNA: TGTGCCAGCAGTGTTGCTAGCGGGAGGTATACAGATACGCAGTATTTT; CDR3: CASSVASGRYTDTQYF; D: TRBD2; V: TRBV25-1; J: TRBJ2-3; size: few; length: 16
DNA: TGCGCCAGCAGCCAACGGGAGGCCTCCTACGAGCAGTACTTC; CDR3: CASSQREASYEQYF; D: TRBD2; V: TRBV4-1; J: TRBJ2-7; size: .; length: 14
DNA: TGTGCCAGCAGCTTGGCCGGGGGGGGACTTATCGCCAACACCGGGGAGCTGTTTTTT; CDR3: CASSLAGGGLIANTGELFF; D: TRBD2; V: TRBV5-6; J: TRBJ2-2; size: .; length: 19
DNA: TGTGCCAGCAGCCTACAGGGGGACGAGCAGTACTTC; CDR3: CASSLQGDEQYF; D: TRBD1; V: TRBV7-9; J: TRBJ2-7; size: .; length: 12
DNA: TGTGCCTTTCCCGGGACAGGGCCCTATGGCTACACCTTC; CDR3: CAFPGTGPYGYTF; D: TRBD1; V: TRBV30; J: TRBJ1-2; size: .; length: 13
DNA: TGTGCCAGCACCCGGGGGGGTGGGGATCAGCCCCAGCATTTT; CDR3: CASTRGGGDQPQHF; D: .; V: TRBV6-1; J: TRBJ1-5; size: .; length: 14
DNA: TGTGCCAGCAGCTTCGGGGTGGGGGAAAAACTGTTTTTT; CDR3: CASSFGVGEKLFF; D: .; V: TRBV7-9; J: TRBJ1-4; size: .; length: 13
DNA: TGCGCCAGCAGCGTGGACAGAAATAATTCACCCCTCCACTTT; CDR3: CASSVDRNNSPLHF; D: .; V: TRBV5-1; J: TRBJ1-6; size: .; length: 14
DNA: TGTGCCAGCCACTCGGGTAACCCCCCCTATGGCTACACCTTC; CDR3: CASHSGNPPYGYTF; D: .; V: TRBV6-1; J: TRBJ1-2; size: .; length: 14
DNA: TGTGCCATCAGTGAGTCGACAGGGGGTGGAAACACCATATATTTT; CDR3: CAISESTGGGNTIYF; D: TRBD1; V: TRBV10-3; J: TRBJ1-3; size: .; length: 15
DNA: TGTGCCAGTAGTAACAGGGGAGGCGACGAGCAGTACTTC; CDR3: CASSNRGGDEQYF; D: .; V: TRBV19; J: TRBJ2-7; size: .; length: 13
DNA: TGTGCCAGCTCAGCCTTACAGGACGTCTCTGGAAACACCATATATTTT; CDR3: CASSALQDVSGNTIYF; D: .; V: TRBV18; J: TRBJ1-3; size: .; length: 16
DNA: TGTGCCAGCAGCCGGGAGGGGGGGAGTAGTGTCTATGGCTACACCTTC; CDR3: CASSREGGSSVYGYTF; D: .; V: TRBV7-8; J: TRBJ1-2; size: few; length: 16
DNA: TGTGCCAGCAGTCCTGAGGGCAATCAGCCCCAGCATTTT; CDR3: CASSPEGNQPQHF; D: .; V: TRBV6-4; J: TRBJ1-5; size: .; length: 13
DNA: TGTGCCAGCACCGAAAACCTCGGCGGCTATGGCTACACCTTC; CDR3: CASTENLGGYGYTF; D: .; V: TRBV28; J: TRBJ1-2; size: .; length: 14
DNA: TGTGCCAGCAGCCCCGGGCGAGCGGGGGGGGCAGATACGCAGTATTTT; CDR3: CASSPGRAGGADTQYF; D: TRBD2; V: TRBV5-4; J: TRBJ2-3; size: .; length: 16
DNA: TGTGCCAGCAGGGGGGCCAGCTCTGGGGCCAACGTCCTGACTTTC; CDR3: CASRGASSGANVLTF; D: .; V: TRBV9; J: TRBJ2-6; size: .; length: 15
DNA: TGTGCCAGCAGTGAGGTCAATAGCGAAGAGCAGTACTTC; CDR3: CASSEVNSEEQYF; D: .; V: TRBV25-1; J: TRBJ2-7; size: .; length: 13
DNA: TGTGCCAGCAGTGAGCTAGCGGGGGGGCCCGATACGCAGTATTTT; CDR3: CASSELAGGPDTQYF; D: TRBD2; V: TRBV6-1; J: TRBJ2-3; size: .; length: 15
DNA: TGTGCCAGCGTAGGGGAAGAACAGGCTAATGAAAAACTGTTTTTT; CDR3: CASVGEEQANEKLFF; D: .; V: TRBV6-1; J: TRBJ1-4; size: .; length: 15
DNA: TGTGCCAGTATCATTGGGAGGTGGACAGGAGAAGCTTTCTTT; CDR3: CASIIGRWTGEAFF; D: TRBD1; V: TRBV28; J: TRBJ1-1; size: .; length: 14
DNA: TGTGCCAGCAGTACACGGGACAGGGCTACCTACGAGCAGTACTTC; CDR3: CASSTRDRATYEQYF; D: TRBD1; V: TRBV6-1; J: TRBJ2-7; size: .; length: 15
DNA: TGTGCCAGCAGCTCCCAAGGGGGCGGAAAGTATGGCTACACCTTC; CDR3: CASSSQGGGKYGYTF; D: TRBD1; V: TRBV28; J: TRBJ1-2; size: .; length: 15
DNA: TGTGCCAGCACGGGACAGGAAACAGATACGCAGTATTTT; CDR3: CASTGQETDTQYF; D: TRBD1; V: TRBV6-1; J: TRBJ2-3; size: .; length: 13
DNA: TGCGCCAGCAGGGACTGGACTAGCCTACAAGAGACCCAGTACTTC; CDR3: CASRDWTSLQETQYF; D: TRBD2; V: TRBV10-2; J: TRBJ2-5; size: few; length: 15
DNA: TGTGCCATCAAGGGGCAGGGTTCCTACGAGCAGTACTTC; CDR3: CAIKGQGSYEQYF; D: .; V: TRBV28; J: TRBJ2-7; size: .; length: 13
DNA: TGTGCCAGCAGCTTATCAGGGAAGAGTTCACCCCTCCACTTT; CDR3: CASSLSGKSSPLHF; D: .; V: TRBV7-7; J: TRBJ1-6; size: .; length: 14
DNA: TGTGCCAGCAGTGAGCAGGTATTAAGCTCCTACAATGAGCAGTTCTTC; CDR3: CASSEQVLSSYNEQFF; D: .; V: TRBV2; J: TRBJ2-1; size: .; length: 16
DNA: TGTGCCAGCAGCTTACGCGGCTTTAGCTCCTACAATGAGCAGTTCTTC; CDR3: CASSLRGFSSYNEQFF; D: .; V: TRBV5-4; J: TRBJ2-1; size: .; length: 16
DNA: TGTGCCAGCAGCCCCACCCATTTCGCGGGGGGGCCAGGAAATGAGCAGTTCTTC; CDR3: CASSPTHFAGGPGNEQFF; D: TRBD2; V: TRBV7-3; J: TRBJ2-1; size: once; length: 18
DNA: TGTGCCAGCACTCTAAGGGGGTTGGACGCTGGAAACGCCATATATTTT; CDR3: CASTLRGLDAGNAIYF; D: .; V: TRBV28; J: TRBJ1-3; size: .; length: 16